Listed below are T cell receptor beta chains from one sample, sequenced in a study of blood T cell repertoires in COVID-19. Clones were read by immunoSEQ multiplex PCR, and TCRdb kept only the in-frame ones, dropping some. Of 150,000 or so clones in the sample, about 83% were seen once. Sequencing was performed on peripheral blood. The receptors were sampled from a human donor in a cohort sampled during active COVID-19. Both conserved end residues are part of each CDR3. D genes are given only for firm matches. Size is omitted from some rows. Given values are once, few, many or a class for expanded clones.

>TRBJ2-3|-|TRBV1|-
TGCACCAGCAGCCAAGGGAGCGGGAGCACAGATACGCAGTATTTT
CTSSQGSGSTDTQYF
>TRBJ2-7|-|TRBV27|-
TGTGCCAGCACTCTTAAGGACCCCAGGGGCCCACAGGGTATTCGGTACGAGCAGTACTTC
CASTLKDPRGPQGIRYEQYF
>TRBJ1-6|-|TRBV28|once
TGTGCCAGCAGTTTATCCAGGGGTAATTCACCCCTCCACTTT
CASSLSRGNSPLHF
>TRBJ2-7|TRBD2|TRBV7-2|-
TGTGCCAGCAGCCCACGGCTAGCGGGGGCCTCCTACGAGCAGTACTTC
CASSPRLAGASYEQYF
>TRBJ2-1|-|TRBV3-1/TRBV3-2|-
TGTGCCAGCAGCCAATCTCCCGGGATCGAGCAGTTCTTC
CASSQSPGIEQFF
>TRBJ1-1|TRBD1|TRBV25-1|-
TGTGCCAGCGGAGGGGGCAGTGTTGAAGCTTTCTTT
CASGGGSVEAFF
>TRBJ2-1|TRBD2|TRBV20-1|-
TGCAGTGCTAGTGGAGGGAGGGTTTACAATGAGCAGTTCTTC
CSASGGRVYNEQFF
>TRBJ2-3|TRBD2|TRBV7-9|-
TGTGCCAGCAGCCGCGGGGGGGGCCCAGATACGCAGTATTTT
CASSRGGGPDTQYF
>TRBJ1-2|-|TRBV28|-
TGTGCCAGCAGTTTTCCAGGCCTTAACTATGGCTACACCTTC
CASSFPGLNYGYTF
>TRBJ2-5|TRBD1|TRBV3-1/TRBV3-2|-
TGTGCCAGCAGCCAGCAGATAGTGGAACAGGGGGAGACCCAGTACTTC
CASSQQIVEQGETQYF
>TRBJ2-7|TRBD2|TRBV9|-
TGTGCCAGCAGCGACGGGGGGGTCGAGCAGTACTTC
CASSDGGVEQYF
>TRBJ1-2|TRBD1|TRBV28|-
TGTGCCAGCAGGATTGGGACAGGGGGCGGGTATGGCTACACCTTC
CASRIGTGGGYGYTF
>TRBJ2-5|TRBD1|TRBV29-1|once
TGCAGCGTTGAGACAGGGGGGGAGACCCAGTACTTC
CSVETGGETQYF
>TRBJ2-1|TRBD2|TRBV13|-
TGTGCCAGCAGCTCACGACTAGCGGGAGAGGTCTGGTCTTTCTATGAGCAGTTCTTC
CASSSRLAGEVWSFYEQFF
>TRBJ2-7|TRBD1|TRBV6-2/TRBV6-3|-
TGTGCCAGCAGTTCAGACAGGGGGCTGGAGCAGTACTTC
CASSSDRGLEQYF
>TRBJ2-1|TRBD2|TRBV7-9|-
TGTGCCAGCAGCCGTGGGACTAGCGGGATGAGGGGATACAATGAGCAGTTCTTC
CASSRGTSGMRGYNEQFF
>TRBJ1-5|-|TRBV7-9|few
TGTGCCAGCAGCTCCGAGGGCTCCTGGCCCCAGCATTTT
CASSSEGSWPQHF
>TRBJ2-7|-|TRBV28|-
TGTGCCAGCAGTTTAACCTCCGGGACACGGTACGAGCAGTACTTC
CASSLTSGTRYEQYF
>TRBJ1-2|TRBD1|TRBV27|-
TGTGCCAGCAGTTTACTCGGTCACCGGGACAGGGGTTTTTATGGCTACACCTTC
CASSLLGHRDRGFYGYTF
>TRBJ2-3|TRBD2|TRBV5-1|once
TGCGCCAGCAGCTTAGGACTAGCGGGGAGCACAGATACGCAGTATTTT
CASSLGLAGSTDTQYF
>TRBJ1-3|-|TRBV7-2|-
TGTGCCAGCAGGCCGAGTTACTCTGGAAACACCATATATTTT
CASRPSYSGNTIYF
>TRBJ1-6|-|TRBV9|-
TGTGCCAGCAGGAGGGAACCCGATAATTCACCCCTCCACTTT
CASRREPDNSPLHF
>TRBJ1-2|TRBD1|TRBV9|-
TGTGCCAGCAGCGCATCCAGACAGGGACCGAACTATGGCTACACCTTC
CASSASRQGPNYGYTF
>TRBJ2-5|TRBD2|TRBV5-1|-
TGCGCCAGCAAGGAATTAGCGGGAGCGGGAGAGACCCAGTACTTC
CASKELAGAGETQYF
>TRBJ2-1|-|TRBV29-1|-
TGCAGCGTTGTGGGCAGATACAATGAGCAGTTCTTC
CSVVGRYNEQFF
>TRBJ1-1|-|TRBV24-1|-
TGTGCCACCAGTGATTCCTTCGGGGGAACTGAAGCTTTCTTT
CATSDSFGGTEAFF
>TRBJ1-2|TRBD1|TRBV6-2/TRBV6-3|-
TGTGCCAGCAGTTTCTTGGGACAGCCCTACTATGGCTACACCTTC
CASSFLGQPYYGYTF
>TRBJ2-7|TRBD1|TRBV6-6|-
TGTGCCAGCAGTTATACCGACAGGGGGTACGAGCAGTACTTC
CASSYTDRGYEQYF